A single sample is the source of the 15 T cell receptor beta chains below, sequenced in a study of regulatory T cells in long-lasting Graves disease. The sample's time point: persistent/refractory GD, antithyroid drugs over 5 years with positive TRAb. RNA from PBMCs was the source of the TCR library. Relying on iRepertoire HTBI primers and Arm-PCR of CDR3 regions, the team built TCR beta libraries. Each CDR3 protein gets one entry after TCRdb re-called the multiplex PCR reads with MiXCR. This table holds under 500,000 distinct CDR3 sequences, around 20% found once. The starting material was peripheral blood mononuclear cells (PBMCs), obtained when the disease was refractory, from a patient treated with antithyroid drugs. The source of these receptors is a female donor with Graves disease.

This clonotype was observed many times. In DNA, the CDR3 is TGTGCCAGCAGTGAATTTGGCACAGACTACTACGAGCAGTACTTC. The encoded protein is CASSEFGTDYYEQYF. The genes are TRBV6-1 and TRBJ2-7; tentatively, D is TRBD2 (5 bases). V lost 2 bases to trimming and J lost 3 bases, with 14 bases between them. This CDR3 region has 15 residues. CDR1 is MNHNS and CDR2 is SASEGT in the germline V gene.

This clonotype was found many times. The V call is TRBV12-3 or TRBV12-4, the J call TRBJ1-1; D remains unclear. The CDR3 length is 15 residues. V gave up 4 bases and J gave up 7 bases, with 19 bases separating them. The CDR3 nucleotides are TGTGCCAGCAGTTCAAGCTCACCAAGGACCGATGAAGCTTTCTTT. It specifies CASSSSSPRTDEAFF.

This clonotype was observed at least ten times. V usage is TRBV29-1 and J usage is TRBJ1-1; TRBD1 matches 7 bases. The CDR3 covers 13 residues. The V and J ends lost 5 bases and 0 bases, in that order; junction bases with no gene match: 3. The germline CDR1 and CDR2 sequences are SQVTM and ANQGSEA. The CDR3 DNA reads TGCAGCGTTCGAGGGGGCGTGAACACTGAAGCTTTCTTT. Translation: CSVRGGVNTEAFF.

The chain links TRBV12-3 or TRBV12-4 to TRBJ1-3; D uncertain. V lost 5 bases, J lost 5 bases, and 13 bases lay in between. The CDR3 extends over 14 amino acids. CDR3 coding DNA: TGTGCCAGCAGTGACCCTTGGAGTAGAAACACCATATATTTT. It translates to CASSDPWSRNTIYF.

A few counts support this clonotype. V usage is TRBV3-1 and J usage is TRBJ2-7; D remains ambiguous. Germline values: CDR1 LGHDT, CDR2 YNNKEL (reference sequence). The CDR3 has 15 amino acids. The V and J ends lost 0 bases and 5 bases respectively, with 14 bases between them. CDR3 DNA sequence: TGTGCCAGCAGCCAAGATGGCGCGGCTGCCCACGAGCAGTACTTC. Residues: CASSQDGAAAHEQYF.

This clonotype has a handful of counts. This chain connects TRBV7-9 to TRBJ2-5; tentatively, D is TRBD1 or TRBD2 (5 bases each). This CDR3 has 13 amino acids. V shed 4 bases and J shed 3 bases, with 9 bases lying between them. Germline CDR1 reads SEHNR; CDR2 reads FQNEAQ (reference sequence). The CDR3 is CASSSGPKETQYF. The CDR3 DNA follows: TGTGCCAGCAGCTCGGGACCGAAAGAGACCCAGTACTTC. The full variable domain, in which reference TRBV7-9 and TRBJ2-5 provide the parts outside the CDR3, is DTGVSQNPRHKITKRGQNVTFRCDPISEHNRLYWYRQTLGQGPEFLTYFQNEAQLEKSRLLSDRFSAERPKGSFSTLEIQRTEQGDSAMYLCASSSGPKETQYFGPGTRLLVL.

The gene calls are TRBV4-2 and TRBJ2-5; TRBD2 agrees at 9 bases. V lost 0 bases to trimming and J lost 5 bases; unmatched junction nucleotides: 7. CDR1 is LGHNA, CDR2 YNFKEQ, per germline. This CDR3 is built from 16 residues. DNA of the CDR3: TGTGCCAGCAGCCAAGACTCCCTAGCGGGAATCGAGACCCAGTACTTC. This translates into CASSQDSLAGIETQYF.

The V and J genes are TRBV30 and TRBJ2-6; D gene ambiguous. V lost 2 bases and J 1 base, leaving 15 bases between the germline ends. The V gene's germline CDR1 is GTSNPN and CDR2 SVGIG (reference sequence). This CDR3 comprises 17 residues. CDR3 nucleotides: TGTGCCTGGAGTAGAAGTCTTCAAGAATCTGGGGCCAACGTCCTGACTTTC. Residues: CAWSRSLQESGANVLTF.

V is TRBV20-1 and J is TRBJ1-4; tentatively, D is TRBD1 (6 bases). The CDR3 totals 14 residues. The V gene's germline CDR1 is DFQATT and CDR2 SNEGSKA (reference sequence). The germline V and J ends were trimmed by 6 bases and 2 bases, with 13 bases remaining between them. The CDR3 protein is CSADHRDTNEKLFF. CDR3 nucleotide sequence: TGCAGTGCCGATCACAGGGATACTAATGAAAAACTGTTTTTT.

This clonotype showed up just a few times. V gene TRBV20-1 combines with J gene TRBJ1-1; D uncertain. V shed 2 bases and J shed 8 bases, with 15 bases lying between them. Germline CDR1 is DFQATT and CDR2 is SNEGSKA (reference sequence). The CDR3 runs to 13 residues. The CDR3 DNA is TGCAGTGCTAGACCGCAATGGATAGGGGAAGCTTTCTTT. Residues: CSARPQWIGEAFF.

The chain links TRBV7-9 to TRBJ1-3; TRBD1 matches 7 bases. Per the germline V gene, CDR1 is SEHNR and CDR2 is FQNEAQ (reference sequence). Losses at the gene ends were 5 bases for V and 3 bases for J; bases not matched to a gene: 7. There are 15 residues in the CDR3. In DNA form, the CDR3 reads TGTGCCAGCAGCAAAACAGGGGAGGTTGGAAACACCATATATTTT. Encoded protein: CASSKTGEVGNTIYF.

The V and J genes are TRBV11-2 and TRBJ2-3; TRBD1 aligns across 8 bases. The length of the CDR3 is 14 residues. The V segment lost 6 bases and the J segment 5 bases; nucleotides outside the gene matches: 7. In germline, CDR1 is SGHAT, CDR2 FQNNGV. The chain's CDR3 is CASSAGTGEDTQYF. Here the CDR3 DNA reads TGTGCCAGCAGTGCCGGGACAGGCGAAGATACGCAGTATTTT.

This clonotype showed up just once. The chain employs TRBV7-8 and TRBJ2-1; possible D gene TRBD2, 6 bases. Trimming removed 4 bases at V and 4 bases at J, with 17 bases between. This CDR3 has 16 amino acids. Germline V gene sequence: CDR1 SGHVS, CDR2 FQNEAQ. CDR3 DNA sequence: TGTGCCAGCAGCTCCGCGGGACCAAAGCAGTACAATGAGCAGTTCTTC. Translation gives CASSSAGPKQYNEQFF. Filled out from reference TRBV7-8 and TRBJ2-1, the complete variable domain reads GAGVSQSPRYKVAKRGQDVALRCDPISGHVSLFWYQQALGQGPEFLTYFQNEAQLDKSGLPSDRFFAERPEGSVSTLKIQRTQQEDSAVYLCASSSAGPKQYNEQFFGPGTRLTVL.

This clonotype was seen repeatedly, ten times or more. The CDR3 nucleotides read TGTGCCAGCAAGGTAGATACGAACACTGAAGCTTTCTTT. As protein: CASKVDTNTEAFF. The gene calls are TRBV2 and TRBJ1-1; no clear D gene. The germline V gene has CDR1 SNHLY and CDR2 FYNNEI. This CDR3 has 13 amino acids. V was pared by 7 bases and J by 1 base, with 10 bases between.

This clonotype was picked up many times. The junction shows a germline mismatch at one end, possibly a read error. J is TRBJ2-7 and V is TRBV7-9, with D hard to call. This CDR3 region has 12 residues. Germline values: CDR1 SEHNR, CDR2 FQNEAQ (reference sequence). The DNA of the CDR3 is TGCGCCAGCAGCTTGGAAACCTACGAGCAGTACTTC. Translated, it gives CASSLETYEQYF.